The 9 T cell receptor beta chains presented below share a single source sample, sequenced in a study of T-cell reconstitution after alpha-beta-depleted transplantation in children. Researchers prepared the TCRbeta library using unique molecular identifiers, the study reports. TCRdb independently ran MiXCR on the PCR reads; one entry per CDR3 protein. The table lists under 60,000 distinct CDR3 sequences, over 4.5% of them singletons. Source: PBMCs, mostly from graft donor cells, taken 60 days after TCRalphabeta/CD19-depleted stem cell transplant. The receptors derive from a female patient between 2 and 15 years old who had a stem cell transplant for aplastic anemia, so the T cells may come from the graft donor.

Ten or more counts support this clonotype. The rearrangement links TRBV27 to TRBJ2-5; D gene ambiguous. The CDR3 extends over 13 amino acids. The V gene's germline CDR1 is MNHEY and CDR2 SMNVEV (reference sequence). V was clipped by 2 bases and J by 5 bases, with 9 bases between them. In DNA, the CDR3 is TGTGCCAGCAGTTTACTGATGGGTGAGACCCAGTACTTC. Translation gives CASSLLMGETQYF.

This clonotype was seen a few times. The chain is built from TRBV6-5 and TRBJ1-2; D gene unclear. This CDR3 is built from 16 residues. Germline V gene data show CDR1 as MNHEY and CDR2 as SVGAGI. V lost 0 bases, J lost 6 bases, and 17 bases lay in between. CDR3 in DNA: TGTGCCAGCAGTTACTCGAACGGGAGAAGGCTTGATGGCTACACCTTC. This encodes CASSYSNGRRLDGYTF.

This clonotype showed up many times. V and J are TRBV2 and TRBJ2-5; D not resolved. This CDR3 has 14 residues. The germline CDR1 and CDR2 sequences are SNHLY and FYNNEI. V lost 6 bases, J lost 0 bases, and 11 bases lay in between. CDR3 sequence reads: CASRVPQYQETQYF. Here the CDR3 DNA reads TGTGCCAGCAGGGTCCCACAGTACCAAGAGACCCAGTACTTC.

This clonotype was recorded many times. The rearrangement links TRBV20-1 to TRBJ1-5; a weak D match, TRBD1 (5 bases). CDR3 length: 15 residues. CDR1 and CDR2 from the germline V gene are DFQATT and SNEGSKA (reference sequence). V was trimmed by 5 bases and J by 4 bases, leaving 18 bases between them. CDR3 coding DNA: TGCAGTGCTGGAGTACCAGGGTTGATGAATCAGCCCCAGCATTTT. It codes for CSAGVPGLMNQPQHF.

This clonotype occurred many times. CDR3 sequence: CSASPQGRETQYF. CDR3 coding DNA: TGCAGTGCTAGCCCACAGGGGAGAGAGACCCAGTACTTC. The chain is built from TRBV20-1 and TRBJ2-5, with 7 bases that match TRBD1. After removal of 3 bases from V and 4 bases from J, the junction contained 5 bases not matched to a gene. In germline, CDR1 is DFQATT, CDR2 SNEGSKA (reference sequence). The CDR3 sequence is 13 residues long.

A few counts support this clonotype. The chain is built from TRBV10-2 and TRBJ2-1, with TRBD2 matching 7 bases. The CDR3 contains 12 residues. Unmatched junction bases numbered 9, after V lost 4 bases and J lost 15 bases. Germline assignment: CDR1 WSHSY and CDR2 SAAADI. CDR3 in amino acids: CASSGGGPRSFF. The DNA for the CDR3 is TGCGCCAGCAGTGGGGGGGGACCCCGGTCGTTCTTC.

The chain joins TRBV11-2 to TRBJ2-1; 13 nucleotides line up with TRBD2. Trimming cost V 1 base and J 6 bases; bases outside gene matches: 0. The germline V gene has CDR1 SGHAT and CDR2 FQNNGV. This CDR3 spans 15 amino acids. The CDR3 here is CASSLGTSGSNEQFF. CDR3 bases: TGTGCCAGCAGCTTAGGGACTAGCGGGAGCAATGAGCAGTTCTTC.

This sequence joins TRBV20-1 and TRBJ1-6; 8 bases match TRBD1. The CDR3 consists of 15 residues. V lost 4 bases and J lost 6; bases outside the gene matches: 8. Germline V gene data show CDR1 as DFQATT and CDR2 as SNEGSKA (reference sequence). CDR3 residues: CSAKLGTGSNSPLHF. The CDR3 DNA sequence: TGCAGTGCTAAGCTGGGGACAGGAAGTAATTCACCCCTCCACTTT.

This clonotype has at least ten counts. V and J are TRBV11-2 and TRBJ2-1; D remains ambiguous. V shed 5 bases and J shed 9 bases, with 11 bases lying between them. The CDR3 loop spans 12 amino acids. CDR1 and CDR2 from the germline V gene are SGHAT and FQNNGV. The CDR3 nucleotides read TGTGCCAGCAGCACGGCCCTGGGTGAGCAGTTCTTC. Translation: CASSTALGEQFF.